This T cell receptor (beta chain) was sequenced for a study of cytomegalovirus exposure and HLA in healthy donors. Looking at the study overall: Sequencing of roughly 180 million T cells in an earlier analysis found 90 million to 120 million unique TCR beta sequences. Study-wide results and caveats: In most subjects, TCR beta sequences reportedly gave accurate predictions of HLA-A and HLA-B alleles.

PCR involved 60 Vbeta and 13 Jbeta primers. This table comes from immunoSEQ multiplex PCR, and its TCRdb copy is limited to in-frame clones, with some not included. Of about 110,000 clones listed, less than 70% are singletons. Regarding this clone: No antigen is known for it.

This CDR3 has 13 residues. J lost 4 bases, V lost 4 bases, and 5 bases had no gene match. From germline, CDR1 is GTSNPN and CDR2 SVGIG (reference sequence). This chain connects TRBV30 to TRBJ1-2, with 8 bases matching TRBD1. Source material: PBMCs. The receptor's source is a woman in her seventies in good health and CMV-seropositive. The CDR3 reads CAWNQGAGYGYTF. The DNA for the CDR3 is TGTGCCTGGAACCAGGGGGCGGGCTATGGCTACACCTTC. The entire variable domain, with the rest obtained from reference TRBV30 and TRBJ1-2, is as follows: SQTIHQWPATLVQPVGSPLSLECTVEGTSNPNLYWYRQAAGRGLQLLFYSVGIGQISSEVPQNLSASRPQDRQFILSSKKLLLSDSGFYLCAWNQGAGYGYTFGSGTRLTVV.